Here is one T cell receptor (beta chain) with its context. It has no known antigen specificity. Within one base of it there is no much larger clone, and no base qualities were kept. This sample was included in a study of human thymus T cells (dated by TCRdb to the early 2020s). A note on the overall study: The study characterized TCR alpha and beta repertoires from about 8 infant thymus samples and four related peripheral blood samples. The infant donors were about 6 to 244 days old, and the cohort included five to seven males and a couple of females. Study-wide conclusions, independent of this receptor: Biased V and J gene segment usage appeared to be present in both thymic and peripheral blood repertoires. On average, thymus samples yielded roughly 770,000 unique TCRB clonotypes, whereas blood samples yielded roughly 81,000. The related research reported highly overlapping thymic TCR repertoires among unrelated individuals.

The germline ends are 10 bases apart after V is trimmed by 0 bases and J by 9 bases. The germline V gene provides CDR1 SGHRS and CDR2 YFSETQ. There are 13 amino acids in the CDR3, from cysteine to phenylalanine inclusive. Only the CDR3 DNA stays, 39 bases, in frame from base 1. Thymus tissue was collected as surgical resects that were removed during corrective cardiac surgery. Donors were immunologically healthy infants undergoing open corrective cardiac surgery for congenital heart defects in Finland. Thymocytes were mechanically released from the tissue and were stored as pellets of roughly 9-33 million cells at -70 degrees C. A QIAsymphony instrument was used to extract genomic DNA from frozen cell pellets. The immunoSEQ multiplex PCR assay was used to amplify the TCRB and TCRAD loci from a standardized quantity of quality-controlled genomic DNA. The amplicons covered the V(D)J region and were long enough to include the CDR3 and to identify the V and J genes. Amplicon sequencing was performed on an Illumina platform through the commercial immunoSEQ service. The original pipeline was this. Primer bias and sequencing errors were corrected using previously described methods, and TCRAD and TCRB definitions followed the IMGT database. immunoSEQ Analyzer 3.0 and VDJTools were used for repertoire analysis, which covered basic statistics, V/J segment usage, diversity estimates, rarefaction and pairwise overlap. Chao1, ChaoE, Efron-Thisted, Shannon and inverse Simpson indices were used to estimate diversity, which was also estimated on datasets down-sampled to the smallest sample. Repertoire overlap was assessed by strict matching of CDR3 nucleotide sequence, V gene and J gene, and clustering was done by Jaccard-based multidimensional scaling. Here the immuneACCESS table is served through TCRdb, limited to in-frame sequences with V and J called. Missing clones are a known gap in these copies; in checked studies unresolved V genes cover under half, and the rest lacks a known reason. V, J and clone size are taken as reported in that table, and D and trimming were inferred from the DNA itself. The sample table contains tens of thousands of clones; only one count was recorded for 95% of them. Of the sample, about 0.03% falls within the top ten clones.

This clonotype was obtained from a girl under three years old with a congenital heart defect but otherwise immunologically healthy. The sequence is built from TRBV5-1 and TRBJ2-1; the D gene is not confidently resolved. Specimen: thymus tissue. The DNA is as follows: TGCGCCAGCAGCTTGGCCTGGTGGGGTGAGCAGTTCTTC. This sequence encodes CASSLAWWGEQFF.